The rows below give T cell receptor beta chains drawn from one sample of a study of blood T cells in healthy people across ages. TCRdb analysed the 5' RACE reads with MiXCR anew, one entry per CDR3 protein. The sample has about 970,000 distinct CDR3 sequences, 51% seen once; the top ten hold 20% to 25%. Input material: blood. Receptors were obtained from a woman aged 55-70 years in good health. Each CDR3 is given without its conserved first and last residue.

v_call	j_call	cdr3_aa
TRBV5-1	TRBJ2-7	ASRLHSYEQY
TRBV2	TRBJ1-5	ASSPSGPNQPQH
TRBV7-2	TRBJ2-1	ASSPVREQF
TRBV28	TRBJ1-1	AGLRNTEAF
TRBV12-3/TRBV12-4	TRBJ2-7	ASSLEGSNYEQY
TRBV7-2	TRBJ2-3	ASSLAPSGSADTQY
TRBV20-1	TRBJ2-3	SAREGLKPNWRDTQY
TRBV4-1	TRBJ2-3	ASSLGTDPYTDTQY
TRBV5-1	TRBJ1-2	ASSPKHSGDYGYT
TRBV7-9	TRBJ2-7	ASSLIERTFYEQY
TRBV20-1	TRBJ2-7	SASFPAGSYEQY
TRBV27	TRBJ2-1	ASSSLAGIRYNEQF
TRBV4-1	TRBJ1-5	ASSQVGGSRNQPQH
TRBV15	TRBJ2-5	ATSRENLPIGKETQY
TRBV7-2	TRBJ2-7	ASSAGRTGLEQY
TRBV20-1	TRBJ1-6	SATFSLGDSPLH
TRBV6-6	TRBJ1-4	ASSSAGGDEKLF
TRBV3-1	TRBJ2-7	ASSQEGKVTFAPYEQY
TRBV5-1	TRBJ2-3	ASSFGGGGLADTQY
TRBV6-2/TRBV6-3	TRBJ2-5	ASSDTGTKTQY
TRBV28	TRBJ2-1	ASRYDLAGGWDEQF
TRBV25-1	TRBJ2-1	ASDRTGYNEQF
TRBV29-1	TRBJ2-1	SVDVGLANGLGGFDEQF
TRBV9	TRBJ1-1	ASSVGHGMNTEAF
TRBV27	TRBJ1-2	ASRRQGVVYGYT
TRBV5-1	TRBJ2-6	ASSLGPGRRNSSGANVLT